This T cell receptor (beta chain) was observed in a study of blood T cell repertoires in COVID-19. This table comes from immunoSEQ multiplex PCR, and its TCRdb copy is limited to in-frame clones, with some not included. The profile shows 80,000 to 95,000 clones, 91% of them singletons. Sequences were obtained from peripheral blood. The sequence derives from a human donor with active COVID-19. The donor label of this sample is uncertain.

As DNA, the CDR3 is TGTGCCAGCAGCCCCGAAGCGGGGGGAGGCCAAGAGACCCAGTACTTC. Translation gives CASSPEAGGGQETQYF. The chain couples TRBV9 to TRBJ2-5, with 9 positions matching TRBD2. The germline gives CDR1 SGDLS, CDR2 YYNGEE. This CDR3 region has 16 residues. The V gene end was trimmed by 4 bases and the J gene end by 1 base; junction bases not matched to a gene: 8.